Sequencing of this TCR beta chain was carried out in a study of T cell responses to AZD1222 COVID-19 vaccine. The protocol was immunoSEQ multiplex PCR, while the TCRdb copy is restricted to in-frame clones and leaves out a portion. In the table there are 110,000 to 150,000 clones, 85% to 95% of which are singletons. This CDR3 spans 13 amino acids. Looked up from germline, CDR1 is MGHDK and CDR2 is SYGVNS. Trimming cost V 5 bases and J 6 bases, with 14 bases left between them. Study-level results: Among vaccine-associated CD4 TCRs, coverage spanned spike, with dominance at 160-218 and 743-854.

In regard to this clone: Antigen specificity is unknown.

V is TRBV25-1 and J is TRBJ2-7, with D possibly matching TRBD1 (6 bases). The sample was peripheral blood, taken after recovery from COVID-19. The clonotype originates from an adult who had recovered from COVID-19. CDR3 in DNA: TGTGCCAGCAGTCCCCAGACAGGTACCGAGCAGTACTTC. Translating gives CASSPQTGTEQYF.